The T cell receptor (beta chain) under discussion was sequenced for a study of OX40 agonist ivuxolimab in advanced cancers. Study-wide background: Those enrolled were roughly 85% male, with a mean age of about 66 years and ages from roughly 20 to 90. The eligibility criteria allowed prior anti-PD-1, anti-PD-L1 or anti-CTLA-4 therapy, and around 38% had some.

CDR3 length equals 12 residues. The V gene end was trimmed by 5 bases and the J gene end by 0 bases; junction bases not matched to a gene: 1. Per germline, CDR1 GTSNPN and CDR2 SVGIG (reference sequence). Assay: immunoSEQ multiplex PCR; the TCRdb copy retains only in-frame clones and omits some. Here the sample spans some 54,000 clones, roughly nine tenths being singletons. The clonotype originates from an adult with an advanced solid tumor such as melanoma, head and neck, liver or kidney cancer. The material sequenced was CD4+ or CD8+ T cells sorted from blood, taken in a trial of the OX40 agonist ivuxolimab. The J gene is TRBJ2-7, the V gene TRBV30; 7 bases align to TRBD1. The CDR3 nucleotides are TGTGCCTGGGGGACAGACTCCTACGAGCAGTACTTC. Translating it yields CAWGTDSYEQYF.